The T cell receptor (beta chain) under discussion was sequenced for a study of naive and memory T cell subsets. Study-wide findings and caveats: TCR abundance followed a power law differing between naive and memory subsets. Over 85% of naive TCR sequences appeared only once after error correction, unlike memory subsets.

In its sample, this clonotype ranks as medium-sized (0.01 to 0.1%). Its target is unknown. CMV status came from CD4+ T cell IFNgamma after overnight CMV lysate stimulation of fresh PBMCs. Both TRBC1 and TRBC2 were covered by a beta constant-region primer of two equimolar oligonucleotides. TCRdb ran MiXCR on the UMI-ligation and nested PCR reads and lists one entry per CDR3 protein. The table shows 5,000 to 6,500 distinct CDR3 sequences, with around 7% occurring only once. Material for sequencing was effector memory CD8+ T cells from blood. The subset is: effector memory, CD45RA- CD27-. The sequence was collected from a human donor in good health.

This CDR3 is CSVALMTGGDYYEQYF. The CDR3 bases are TGCAGCGTCGCCCTAATGACAGGGGGAGACTACTACGAGCAGTACTTC. The V gene is TRBV29-1, the J gene TRBJ2-7; TRBD1 agrees at 9 bases. CDR3 size: 16 residues. Germline V gives CDR1 SQVTM, CDR2 ANQGSEA. J lost 3 bases, V lost 6 bases, and 15 bases had no gene match.